These 21 T cell receptor beta chains originate from one sample sequenced in a study of cytomegalovirus exposure and HLA in healthy donors. 60 Vbeta and 13 Jbeta primers were used in PCR. Generated by immunoSEQ multiplex PCR, the TCRdb table keeps only in-frame clones and is missing some. The table records about 200,000 clones, roughly 83% of them present only once. Specimen: PBMCs. The receptors derive from a male donor in good health and CMV-seropositive.

This clone was found a few times. The gene calls are TRBV7-6 and TRBJ2-1; maybe TRBD2 (5 bases). Per germline, CDR1 SGHVS and CDR2 FNYEAQ. This CDR3 has 18 amino acids. V was pared by 1 base and J by 7 bases, with 23 bases between. As DNA, the CDR3 is TGTGCCAGCAGCTTAGAGGCTAGCCCTAATACCTACGGGAATGAGCAGTTCTTC. This encodes CASSLEASPNTYGNEQFF.

V gene TRBV6-5 combines with J gene TRBJ1-1, with D possibly TRBD1 on 5 matching bases. Trimming left V 7 bases short and J 3 bases short, with 15 bases between. The CDR3 contains 14 residues. Germline V gives CDR1 MNHEY, CDR2 SVGAGI. In DNA form, the CDR3 reads TGTGCCAGCACTTTGTGGGGGGAGGACACTGAAGCTTTCTTT. It yields the protein CASTLWGEDTEAFF.

The chain links TRBV9 to TRBJ1-1; no reliable D call. The CDR3 consists of 13 residues. Germline V gene sequence: CDR1 SGDLS, CDR2 YYNGEE. V shed 0 bases and J shed 5 bases, with 8 bases lying between them. CDR3 coding DNA: TGTGCCAGCAGCGTAGGGAGTGGAACTGAAGCTTTCTTT. Its protein is CASSVGSGTEAFF.

V gene TRBV25-1 combines with J gene TRBJ1-1; tentative D call: TRBD1 (6 bases). This CDR3 spans 11 amino acids. Germline values: CDR1 MGHDK, CDR2 SYGVNS. Trimming removed 10 bases from V and 7 bases from J, with 13 bases in between. The CDR3 loop reads CATQGRGEAFF. Written as DNA, the CDR3 is TGTGCCACTCAGGGGAGGGGTGAAGCTTTCTTT.

The chain uses TRBV15 and TRBJ1-3, with 9 bases identical to TRBD1. CDR3 length: 18 residues. Per the germline V gene, CDR1 is LNHNV and CDR2 is YYDKDF (reference sequence). After removal of 2 bases from V and 4 bases from J, the junction contained 12 bases not matched to a gene. The CDR3 sequence: CATSRSGPGQGSGNTIYF. CDR3 coding DNA: TGTGCCACCAGCAGATCGGGACCGGGACAGGGCTCCGGAAACACCATATATTTT.

The chain combines TRBV6-5 with TRBJ1-5; the match to TRBD1 covers 7 bases. The V and J ends lost 5 bases and 4 bases, in that order; junction bases with no gene match: 8. CDR1 MNHEY and CDR2 SVGAGI come from the germline V gene. The CDR3 runs 15 residues. Here the CDR3 DNA reads TGTGCCAGCAGTGCCCGGGACAGTGGGAATCAGCCCCAGCATTTT. The encoded protein is CASSARDSGNQPQHF.

This rearrangement joins TRBV15 to TRBJ2-1; D possibly corresponds to TRBD2 (6 bases). V lost 0 bases and J 7 bases, leaving 10 bases between the germline ends. CDR3 length equals 14 residues. Germline CDR1 LNHNV, CDR2 YYDKDF (reference sequence). In DNA, the CDR3 is TGTGCCACCAGCAGAGAGGGACTCCGTAATGAGCAGTTCTTC. It encodes CATSREGLRNEQFF.

The chain has TRBV9 and TRBJ2-1; TRBD2 agrees at 8 bases. The CDR3 runs to 15 residues. Germline V gene sequence: CDR1 SGDLS, CDR2 YYNGEE. After removal of 4 bases from V and 9 bases from J, the junction contained 12 bases not matched to a gene. The chain's CDR3 is CASSPQGGGSGEQFF. DNA for the CDR3: TGTGCCAGCAGCCCCCAGGGCGGGGGGTCGGGTGAGCAGTTCTTC.

This clone has more than one count but fewer than ten. This CDR3 reads CASSLVGGFGRGSYEQYF. The CDR3 DNA is TGTGCCAGCAGCTTAGTTGGGGGCTTTGGCAGGGGCTCCTACGAGCAGTACTTC. V gene TRBV11-2 combines with J gene TRBJ2-7; D might be TRBD1 (6 bases). The CDR3 runs 18 residues. The germline V gene encodes CDR1 SGHAT and CDR2 FQNNGV. Trimming pared 1 base from V and 0 bases from J, leaving 19 bases between.

V gene TRBV18 combines with J gene TRBJ2-5; possible D gene TRBD1, 6 bases. Germline V gives CDR1 KGHSH, CDR2 LQKENI. Trimming left V 6 bases short and J 5 bases short, with 13 bases between. The CDR3 covers 13 residues. This CDR3 is CASSSQGLETQYF. The CDR3 region has the DNA TGTGCCAGCTCGTCTCAGGGGCTGGAGACCCAGTACTTC.

The rearrangement joins TRBV29-1 to TRBJ1-3; no reliable D call. Trimming removed 5 bases from V and 0 bases from J, with 11 bases in between. This CDR3 comprises 14 residues. Looked up from germline, CDR1 is SQVTM and CDR2 is ANQGSEA. CDR3 sequence reads: CSVKSPISGNTIYF. In DNA form, the CDR3 reads TGCAGCGTTAAGAGCCCTATCTCTGGAAACACCATATATTTT.

V usage is TRBV5-1 and J usage is TRBJ2-7; TRBD2 is a possible D gene (5 bases). CDR1 is SGHRS, CDR2 YFSETQ, per germline. The CDR3 has 15 amino acids. V was trimmed by 0 bases and J by 6 bases, leaving 16 bases between them. The CDR3 is CASSLAQTDGGEQYF. The DNA of the CDR3 is TGCGCCAGCAGCTTGGCGCAAACGGACGGAGGCGAGCAGTACTTC.

The chain links TRBV19 to TRBJ1-1, with D possibly being TRBD1 (6 bases). CDR1 is LNHDA, CDR2 SQIVND, per germline (reference sequence). Trimming removed 1 base from V and 1 base from J, with 13 bases in between. The CDR3 totals 16 residues. The DNA of the CDR3 is TGTGCCAGTAGTATAGGACGCGGGGGGGCGAACACTGAAGCTTTCTTT. It translates to CASSIGRGGANTEAFF.

With respect to this clone: At one boundary the junction diverges from the germline segment, which might be a read error. The chain links TRBV6-6 to TRBJ2-1; D is perhaps TRBD1 (5 bases). The CDR3 is 15 residues long. From germline, CDR1 is MNHNY and CDR2 SVGAGI (reference sequence). The CDR3 is CASSDSYGRVNEQFF. The DNA for the CDR3 is TGTGCCAGCAGTGACTCCTACGGCAGGGTCAATGAGCAGTTCTTC.

This chain joins TRBV5-1 and TRBJ2-3; TRBD1 is a possible D gene (6 bases). The CDR3 length is 15 residues. Germline V gene lookup returns CDR1 SGHRS and CDR2 YFSETQ. Trimming removed 0 bases from V and 4 bases from J, with 12 bases in between. The CDR3, as DNA: TGCGCCAGCAGCTTGGGACAGGAAGGGGCAGATACGCAGTATTTT. Its protein product is CASSLGQEGADTQYF.

The chain uses TRBV7-9 and TRBJ2-1, with 12 bases identical to TRBD2. This CDR3 has 17 residues. Trimming removed 0 bases from V and 6 bases from J; junction bases left unmatched: 6. Germline assignment: CDR1 SEHNR and CDR2 FQNEAQ (reference sequence). CDR3: CASSLATSGSSVNEQFF. The CDR3 DNA reads TGTGCCAGCAGCTTAGCGACTAGCGGGAGTTCGGTCAATGAGCAGTTCTTC.

The CDR3 bases are TGTGCCAGCAGCTTAGCCCACGGGGAGCTGTTTTTT. It encodes CASSLAHGELFF. The V gene is TRBV7-2, the J gene TRBJ2-2; unclear D gene. Trimming cost V 0 bases and J 7 bases, with 3 bases left between them. Germline V lookup: CDR1 SGHTA, CDR2 FQGNSA. The CDR3 totals 12 residues. The full variable domain, completed using reference TRBV7-2 and TRBJ2-2, is GAGVSQSPSNKVTEKGKDVELRCDPISGHTALYWYRQSLGQGLEFLIYFQGNSAPDKSGLPSDRFSAERTGGSVSTLTIQRTQQEDSAVYLCASSLAHGELFFGEGSRLTVL.

The V and J genes are TRBV7-7 and TRBJ2-7; D uncertain. Germline CDR1 and CDR2: SSHAT and FNYEAQ (reference sequence). The CDR3 totals 14 residues. V dropped 5 bases and J dropped 0 bases, with 11 bases sitting between them. The CDR3 loop reads CASSPEVSSYEQYF. CDR3 coding DNA: TGTGCCAGCAGCCCTGAAGTGAGCTCCTACGAGCAGTACTTC.

The chain couples TRBV7-9 to TRBJ1-4; 12 bases are a match to TRBD1. The junction had 2 bases not matched to a gene; V was cut back by 4 bases and J by 8 bases. Germline assignment: CDR1 SEHNR and CDR2 FQNEAQ (reference sequence). CDR3 length: 14 amino acids. The CDR3, as DNA: TGTGCCAGCAGCTCCGGGACAGGGGGCGAAAAACTGTTTTTT. Translation gives CASSSGTGGEKLFF.

V gene TRBV19 combines with J gene TRBJ1-4, with D perhaps matching TRBD1 (6 bases). CDR1 is LNHDA, CDR2 SQIVND, per germline (reference sequence). Trimming took off 5 bases at V and 5 bases at J, with 12 bases between the two ends. The CDR3 has 14 residues. CDR3 sequence reads: CASSLQGTNEKLFF. CDR3 DNA: TGTGCCAGTAGTTTACAGGGTACCAATGAAAAACTGTTTTTT.

This chain joins TRBV11-3 and TRBJ2-1, with D maybe TRBD1 (6 bases). Germline CDR1 reads SGHNT; CDR2 reads YENEEA. V was pared by 5 bases and J by 0 bases, with 14 bases between. The CDR3 length is 16 residues. Here the CDR3 DNA reads TGTGCCAGCAGCCTTGGTGGGGGCCGCTCCTACAATGAGCAGTTCTTC. Its translation is CASSLGGGRSYNEQFF.